This T cell receptor beta chain derives from a study of T cells in Graves' hyperthyroidism and ophthalmopathy. CDR3 size: 14 residues. Germline CDR1 reads LGHDT; CDR2 reads YNNKEL (reference sequence). The hyperthyroidism was newly diagnosed and had lasted under 2 months; the patients were aged 18 to 65. This clonotype was observed at least ten times. The antigen is undetermined. The germline gene is not matched at one end of the junction; a read error may be the cause. General study findings and limits: Peripheral blood also featured most of the thyroid clonotypes expanded above 0.001.

TCR beta CDR3 regions were amplified from RNA transcripts. Using the HTBI primer set, a first-round RT-PCR was run on the TCR CDR3. In TCRdb, the multiplex PCR reads were re-called with MiXCR into one record per CDR3 protein. The data show 200,000 to 250,000 distinct CDR3 sequences, 17% seen once. This TCR derives from a woman between 50 and 59 years old with Graves' hyperthyroidism. V usage is TRBV3-1 and J usage is TRBJ1-1, with D unclear. Sequenced sample: blood. The CDR3 DNA sequence: TGTGCCAGCAGCCCAACCAGGTCCGTGGCTGAGGCTTTCTTT. Protein sequence: CASSPTRSVAEAFF.